The sequence of this T cell receptor (beta chain) was determined in a study of blood T cell repertoires in COVID-19. Overall study: Nucleic acid was either cDNA or gDNA, and it came from T cells, B-cell-depleted T cells, or PBMCs.

This table comes from immunoSEQ multiplex PCR, and its TCRdb copy is limited to in-frame clones, with some not included. The sample holds about 86,000 clones, 87% seen once. Trimming cost V 4 bases and J 5 bases; bases outside gene matches: 10. Germline CDR1 MNHEY, CDR2 SVGEGT. The CDR3 extends over 16 amino acids. This TCR was sampled from a human donor in a cohort sampled during active COVID-19. Specimen: peripheral blood. V gene TRBV6-2 or TRBV6-3 combines with J gene TRBJ2-3; 9 bases map to TRBD2. CDR3 protein: CASSFPWTSDEDTQYF. In DNA form, the CDR3 reads TGTGCCAGCAGTTTTCCTTGGACTAGCGATGAAGATACGCAGTATTTT.